The 17 T cell receptor beta chains given below trace back to one sample, sequenced in a study of shared clonotypes between healthy human individuals. Naive CD8 cells, CD45RO-negative and positively selected for CCR7, excluded terminally differentiated effector memory CD45RA+ cells. The data were produced by immunoSEQ multiplex PCR, yet TCRdb's version contains in-frame clones alone and is incomplete. The repertoire holds some 2.1 million clones, with about 94% as singletons. Material: naive CD8+ T cells sorted from blood. The receptors were sampled from a man between 18 and 35 years old in good health.

The genes are TRBV5-5 and TRBJ2-4; tentative D call: TRBD2 (5 bases). V was trimmed by 1 base and J by 3 bases, leaving 14 bases between them. Germline V CDR1 and CDR2: SGHKS, YYEKEE (reference sequence). CDR3 length: 16 amino acids. The CDR3 here is CASSLPWPGVKNIQYF. The CDR3 bases are TGTGCCAGCAGCTTGCCTTGGCCCGGGGTCAAAAACATTCAGTACTTC. The variable domain in full, completed from reference TRBV5-5 and TRBJ2-4, reads DAGVTQSPTHLIKTRGQQVTLRCSPISGHKSVSWYQQVLGQGPQFIFQYYEKEERGRGNFPDRFSARQFPNYSSELNVNALLLGDSALYLCASSLPWPGVKNIQYFGAGTRLSVL.

The chain uses TRBV9 and TRBJ2-1, with 9 bases aligning to TRBD2. The CDR3 has 17 residues. Unmatched junction bases numbered 8, after V lost 0 bases and J lost 4 bases. The germline V gene encodes CDR1 SGDLS and CDR2 YYNGEE. Written as DNA, the CDR3 is TGTGCCAGCAGCGTAGGAAGCGGGGGGTACCTTTACAATGAGCAGTTCTTC. Encoded protein: CASSVGSGGYLYNEQFF.

The V call is TRBV5-3, the J call TRBJ2-7; 15 bases are shared with TRBD2. TRBV5-3 is assigned to the ORF class and has an uncertain function. The trim removed 4 bases at V and 4 bases at J, leaving 12 bases unmatched. The CDR3 has 18 amino acids. CDR3 sequence: CARSTWTSGRGPIYEQYF. In DNA form, the CDR3 reads TGTGCCAGAAGCACCTGGACTAGCGGGAGGGGTCCTATTTACGAGCAGTACTTC.

The chain has TRBV9 and TRBJ2-1; D uncertain. With 0 bases removed from V and 8 bases from J, the gap between germline ends came to 15 bases. Germline V gene sequence: CDR1 SGDLS, CDR2 YYNGEE. The CDR3 sequence is 15 residues long. As DNA, the CDR3 is TGTGCCAGCAGCGTAGGAGGCGGAGCCTGGGATGAGCAGTTCTTC. Its protein is CASSVGGGAWDEQFF. The full variable domain, its missing parts supplied by reference TRBV9 and TRBJ2-1, is DSGVTQTPKHLITATGQRVTLRCSPRSGDLSVYWYQQSLDQGLQFLIQYYNGEERAKGNILERFSAQQFPDLHSELNLSSLELGDSALYFCASSVGGGAWDEQFFGPGTRLTVL.

The chain couples TRBV27 to TRBJ1-1; a possible D gene is TRBD1 (5 bases). CDR1 and CDR2 (germline): MNHEY, SMNVEV (reference sequence). This CDR3 is built from 15 residues. Trimming took 1 base from V and 7 from J, leaving 16 bases between them. The CDR3 bases are TGTGCCAGCAGTTTATACGGAGGGGTTCAGAATGAAGCTTTCTTT. Its translation: CASSLYGGVQNEAFF.

This chain uses TRBV28 with TRBJ1-5; D is uncertain. Trimming left V 3 bases short and J 0 bases short, with 15 bases between. The CDR3 spans 17 residues. The V gene's germline CDR1 is MDHEN and CDR2 SYDVKM. In DNA, the CDR3 is TGTGCCAGCAGTTTGAAGGGCGGCTACTTTAGCAATCAGCCCCAGCATTTT. It translates to CASSLKGGYFSNQPQHF.

Turning to this clone: Other nucleotide sequences in the sample specify the same CDR3. The chain carries TRBV14 and TRBJ2-7; no firm D call. Trimming stripped 1 base from V and 2 bases from J, with 9 bases between. The CDR3 length is 14 residues. Germline CDR1 is SGHDN and CDR2 is FVKESK. The CDR3 spells CASSQGSGPYEQYF. The CDR3 DNA sequence: TGTGCCAGCAGCCAAGGATCGGGTCCCTACGAGCAGTACTTC. The full variable domain, in which reference TRBV14 and TRBJ2-7 provide the parts outside the CDR3, is EAGVTQFPSHSVIEKGQTVTLRCDPISGHDNLYWYRRVMGKEIKFLLHFVKESKQDESGMPNNRFLAERTGGTYSTLKVQPAELEDSGVYFCASSQGSGPYEQYFGPGTRLTVT.

The rearrangement uses TRBV11-2 and TRBJ2-7; D gene unclear. This CDR3 has 11 amino acids. Trimming cost V 5 bases and J 6 bases, with 8 bases left between them. The germline CDR1 and CDR2 sequences are SGHAT and FQNNGV. CDR3 protein: CASSPGSEQYF. The CDR3 coding sequence is TGTGCCAGCAGCCCAGGTTCCGAGCAGTACTTC.

V is TRBV18 and J is TRBJ2-2; a weak D match, TRBD2 (5 bases). Germline lookup yields CDR1 KGHSH and CDR2 LQKENI. The CDR3 is 14 residues long. Between the trimmed V and J ends, which lost 3 bases and 6 bases, there was a span of 11 bases. Written as DNA, the CDR3 is TGTGCCAGCTCACCCAGTGGCGGGTCCGGGGAGCTGTTTTTT. Protein sequence: CASSPSGGSGELFF.

This sequence joins TRBV27 and TRBJ2-5; TRBD2 is a possible D gene (6 bases). The length of the CDR3 is 11 residues. V was pared by 9 bases and J by 3 bases, with 8 bases between. Germline CDR1 is MNHEY and CDR2 is SMNVEV (reference sequence). The CDR3 DNA reads TGTGCCAGTGGAGGGGAAGAGACCCAGTACTTC. Translating it yields CASGGEETQYF.

The CDR3 loop reads CASSLAGTGEETQYF. The DNA for the CDR3 is TGTGCCAGCAGCTTAGCCGGGACAGGGGAAGAGACCCAGTACTTC. The chain uses TRBV7-9 and TRBJ2-5; TRBD1 agrees at 10 bases. Germline trimming cut 0 bases from V and 3 bases from J; bases unmatched to any gene: 1. Germline V gives CDR1 SEHNR, CDR2 FQNEAQ (reference sequence). The CDR3 runs 15 residues. Based on the CDR3 plus reference TRBV7-9 and TRBJ2-5, the full variable domain is DTGVSQNPRHKITKRGQNVTFRCDPISEHNRLYWYRQTLGQGPEFLTYFQNEAQLEKSRLLSDRFSAERPKGSFSTLEIQRTEQGDSAMYLCASSLAGTGEETQYFGPGTRLLVL.

The chain has TRBV7-9 and TRBJ2-7; 7 nucleotides agree with TRBD1. There are 17 residues in the CDR3. Germline values: CDR1 SEHNR, CDR2 FQNEAQ (reference sequence). After removal of 5 bases from V and 5 bases from J, the junction contained 18 bases not matched to a gene. The CDR3 nucleotides read TGTGCCAGCAGCCTTTTTTTGGAAACTACAGGGGAAGACGAGCAGTACTTC. Protein product: CASSLFLETTGEDEQYF.

This chain joins TRBV27 and TRBJ2-4; weak D call: TRBD1 (6 bases). CDR3 length: 15 residues. Germline lookup yields CDR1 MNHEY and CDR2 SMNVEV (reference sequence). The V end was cut by 1 base, the J end by 6 bases, with 13 bases between. CDR3: CASSLFQGSGNIQYF. DNA of the CDR3: TGTGCCAGCAGTTTATTCCAGGGGAGTGGAAACATTCAGTACTTC.

The chain has TRBV7-6 and TRBJ2-2, with 12 positions matching TRBD1. The CDR3 is made up of 18 amino acids. Germline CDR1 and CDR2: SGHVS and FNYEAQ. J was trimmed by 5 bases and V by 3 bases; bases with no gene match: 10. CDR3 nucleotides: TGTGCCAGCAGCTTCCCGGGACAGGGGGCGGTGTGGACCGGGGAGCTGTTTTTT. It is translated as CASSFPGQGAVWTGELFF.

V is TRBV4-1 and J is TRBJ2-3, with 10 nucleotides matching TRBD2. Germline CDR1 MGHRA, CDR2 YSYEKL. The V segment lost 5 bases and the J segment 1 base; nucleotides outside the gene matches: 3. The CDR3 spans 15 residues. The CDR3 bases are TGCGCCAGCAGCGCCGGGACTAGCGGCACAGATACGCAGTATTTT. This sequence encodes CASSAGTSGTDTQYF.

The chain couples TRBV23-1 to TRBJ1-2; D is uncertain. TRBV23-1 counts as an open reading frame of uncertain function. Trimming pared 3 bases from V and 4 bases from J, leaving 18 bases between. This CDR3 has 16 amino acids. The CDR3 region is CASSHLRRVFGYGYTF. The CDR3 DNA is TGCGCCAGCAGTCATCTCAGGAGGGTTTTCGGCTATGGCTACACCTTC.

This clone was picked up one time. This sequence joins TRBV5-6 and TRBJ1-1; D not resolved. The length of the CDR3 is 13 residues. The germline V gene encodes CDR1 SGHDT and CDR2 YYEEEE. The germline V and J ends were trimmed by 4 bases and 3 bases, with 10 bases remaining between them. CDR3 DNA sequence: TGTGCCAGCAGCCTGTACATGGACACTGAAGCTTTCTTT. This translates into CASSLYMDTEAFF.